Shown below are 17 T cell receptor beta chains from a single sample sequenced in a study of T cell responses to AZD1222 COVID-19 vaccine. The repertoire was sequenced with immunoSEQ multiplex PCR; TCRdb's copy has only in-frame clones and lacks some. The data show tens of thousands of clones, with 86% seen just once and about 2.5% held by the top ten. The source was peripheral blood, collected on day 0 of AZD1222 vaccination. These receptor sequences come from an adult in good health.

The V gene is TRBV5-1, the J gene TRBJ2-2; D is uncertain. Trimming took 0 bases from V and 7 from J, leaving 7 bases between them. Looked up from germline, CDR1 is SGHRS and CDR2 is YFSETQ. The CDR3 length is 13 residues. The CDR3 DNA follows: TGCGCCAGCAGCTTGGGACGTCGCGGGGAGCTGTTTTTT. Residues: CASSLGRRGELFF.

This chain links TRBV3-1 (or the pseudogene TRBV3-2) with TRBJ2-1; maybe TRBD2 (5 bases). The CDR3 loop spans 15 amino acids. The V gene lost 1 base and the J gene lost 5 bases, with 12 bases spanning the gap. Germline V gene sequence: CDR1 LGHDT, CDR2 YNNKEL (reference sequence). As DNA, the CDR3 is TGTGCCAGCAGCCAAGTACTACTAGTGAACAATGAGCAGTTCTTC. Translation: CASSQVLLVNNEQFF.

The chain couples TRBV19 to TRBJ2-3; TRBD2 agrees at 12 bases. Germline CDR1 and CDR2: LNHDA and SQIVND (reference sequence). CDR3 length: 16 residues. Unmatched junction bases numbered 9, after V lost 5 bases and J lost 6 bases. The CDR3 region has the DNA TGTGCCAGTAGTGGACTAGCGGGATCGCCCCGTGATACGCAGTATTTT. It is translated as CASSGLAGSPRDTQYF.

The rearrangement joins TRBV5-1 to TRBJ2-2; maybe TRBD1 (5 bases). Germline CDR1 and CDR2: SGHRS and YFSETQ. The CDR3 loop spans 16 amino acids. Between the trimmed V and J ends, which lost 3 bases and 6 bases, there was a span of 18 bases. The CDR3 loop reads CASSYMSQGDPGELFF. The DNA of the CDR3 is TGCGCCAGCAGCTACATGTCCCAAGGGGATCCCGGGGAGCTGTTTTTT. The full variable domain, its missing parts supplied by reference TRBV5-1 and TRBJ2-2, is KAGVTQTPRYLIKTRGQQVTLSCSPISGHRSVSWYQQTPGQGLQFLFEYFSETQRNKGNFPGRFSGRQFSNSRSEMNVSTLELGDSALYLCASSYMSQGDPGELFFGEGSRLTVL.

The chain couples TRBV20-1 to TRBJ1-2; D not certain. The CDR3 has 11 residues. Germline V gives CDR1 DFQATT, CDR2 SNEGSKA (reference sequence). V lost 5 bases and J lost 3, with 7 bases in between. In DNA form, the CDR3 reads TGCAGTGCTCAGGATCACTATGGCTACACCTTC. The encoded protein is CSAQDHYGYTF.

This chain joins TRBV13 and TRBJ2-1, with no clear D. Germline values: CDR1 PRHDT, CDR2 FYEKMQ (reference sequence). This CDR3 spans 16 amino acids. V was clipped by 5 bases and J by 3 bases, with 17 bases between them. The DNA of the CDR3 is TGTGCCAGCAGCCCGATATCATCGTCTCTCTACAATGAGCAGTTCTTC. Its translation is CASSPISSSLYNEQFF.

The rearrangement links TRBV5-4 to TRBJ1-1; 8 nucleotides agree with TRBD1. V dropped 3 bases and J dropped 7; count of bases not matched to a gene: 11. The CDR3 loop spans 15 amino acids. Germline V gene data show CDR1 as SGHNT and CDR2 as YYREEE (reference sequence). DNA of the CDR3: TGTGCCAGCAGCTCAGGACAGGGCTTAGACCTTGAAGCTTTCTTT. It yields the protein CASSSGQGLDLEAFF.

The chain links TRBV6-6 to TRBJ2-7; 9 bases are shared with TRBD1. The V segment lost 2 bases and the J segment 6 bases; nucleotides outside the gene matches: 11. This CDR3 spans 16 amino acids. CDR1 MNHNY and CDR2 SVGAGI come from the germline V gene (reference sequence). The CDR3 reads CASSYPGGQGSAEQYF. CDR3 DNA sequence: TGTGCCAGCAGTTACCCTGGGGGACAGGGTAGTGCCGAGCAGTACTTC.

This clone came up once. The chain has TRBV9 and TRBJ2-2, with D possibly being TRBD2 (6 bases). The CDR3 covers 14 residues. The V and J ends lost 7 bases and 6 bases respectively, with 16 bases between them. The germline gives CDR1 SGDLS, CDR2 YYNGEE. The CDR3 nucleotides read TGTGCCAGCGCAGTCGCGGGAAAGCCCGGGGAGCTGTTTTTT. It codes for CASAVAGKPGELFF.

This chain links TRBV7-6 with TRBJ2-2; D gene unclear. Trimming removed 1 base at V and 4 bases at J, with 10 bases between. This CDR3 comprises 15 residues. Germline V CDR1 and CDR2: SGHVS, FNYEAQ. The CDR3 bases are TGTGCCAGCAGCTTAGAGGAGACTGGCACCGGGGAGCTGTTTTTT. Its protein product is CASSLEETGTGELFF.

The gene calls are TRBV21-1 and TRBJ1-5; the D call TRBD1 from the table was never checked on the DNA. TRBV21-1 is recorded as a pseudogene. The CDR3 runs 20 residues. CDR3 nucleotide sequence: TGTGCCAGCAGCAATCAGCACGGGACAGAATTTACACCGGGAAATCAGCCCCAGCATTTT. As protein: CASSNQHGTEFTPGNQPQHF.

This clone has just a few counts. The CDR3 region is CASSPYRNTEAFF. CDR3 DNA: TGTGCCAGCAGTCCTTATAGGAACACTGAAGCTTTCTTT. This chain uses TRBV6-5 with TRBJ1-1; no clear D. The CDR3 is made up of 13 amino acids. V dropped 5 bases and J dropped 1 base, with 8 bases sitting between them. Germline V CDR1 and CDR2: MNHEY, SVGAGI.

The chain recombines TRBV6-5 with TRBJ1-1; D remains unclear. The CDR3 runs 13 residues. V was shortened by 6 bases and J by 0 bases, with 8 bases between the two germline ends. From germline, CDR1 is MNHEY and CDR2 SVGAGI. The CDR3 region is CASRRGVNTEAFF. The DNA of the CDR3 is TGTGCCAGCAGGAGAGGAGTGAACACTGAAGCTTTCTTT.

The chain recombines TRBV19 with TRBJ1-1; D call uncertain. V lost 3 bases, J lost 2 bases, and 10 bases lay in between. CDR3 length: 14 amino acids. Per the germline V gene, CDR1 is LNHDA and CDR2 is SQIVND (reference sequence). CDR3 bases: TGTGCCAGTAGTATTCTCCTTCTCAACACTGAAGCTTTCTTT. Translating it yields CASSILLLNTEAFF.

This clone was observed a single time. The rearrangement uses TRBV28 and TRBJ1-1; D is uncertain. The CDR3 covers 12 residues. Germline loops: CDR1 MDHEN, CDR2 SYDVKM. Trimming removed 2 bases at V and 7 bases at J, with 8 bases between. CDR3 region: CASSLLTNEAFF. The CDR3 nucleotides read TGTGCCAGCAGTTTACTTACAAATGAAGCTTTCTTT.

The chain has TRBV3-1 (or the pseudogene TRBV3-2) and TRBJ1-5; D might be TRBD1 (6 bases). V lost 4 bases to trimming and J lost 4 bases, with 14 bases between them. This CDR3 has 15 amino acids. The germline CDR1 and CDR2 sequences are LGHDT and YNNKEL (reference sequence). CDR3 bases: TGTGCCAGCAGCCTAACAGGGAAAGGGAATCAGCCCCAGCATTTT. Translated, it gives CASSLTGKGNQPQHF.

The chain uses TRBV4-2 and TRBJ1-6; the D is unclear. The CDR3 length is 15 residues. Germline V lookup: CDR1 LGHNA, CDR2 YNFKEQ. Trimming pared 4 bases from V and 4 bases from J, leaving 11 bases between. The CDR3 nucleotides are TGTGCCAGCAGCCCGCGGCGGGAGTATAATTCACCCCTCCACTTT. Translated, it gives CASSPRREYNSPLHF.